This T cell receptor beta chain was captured by sequencing in a study of cytomegalovirus exposure and HLA in healthy donors. Overall study: Across around 400 genotyped donors, around 82% landed in the Caucasian-associated ancestry cluster.

This clone was seen once. A multiplex PCR was run with 60 Vbeta primers and 13 Jbeta primers. Some clones are missing from TCRdb's copy, which holds only in-frame ones; the method was immunoSEQ multiplex PCR. The sample lists about 100,000 clones, roughly 74% occurring once. The V and J ends lost 1 base and 1 base, in that order; junction bases with no gene match: 12. The CDR3 is 18 amino acids. The germline V gene encodes CDR1 SGHNT and CDR2 YENEEA. The material sequenced was PBMCs. The chain uses TRBV11-3 and TRBJ2-5, with 7 nucleotides matching TRBD2. This clonotype was obtained from a woman aged 70-85 years in good health and CMV-seropositive. CDR3 loop: CASSLASKPPGGQETQYF. CDR3 nucleotide sequence: TGTGCCAGCAGCTTAGCCTCCAAACCTCCGGGAGGCCAAGAGACCCAGTACTTC.